This entry features one T cell receptor beta chain sequence. As originally analysed: By means of reference gene primer amplification, nucleated cell counts were estimated. Some clones are missing from TCRdb's copy, which holds only in-frame ones; the method was immunoSEQ multiplex PCR. Clone size and the V and J calls come from that table; the DNA yielded D and trimming. The repertoire holds approximately 140,000 clones, with around 87% as singletons. Trimming cost V 0 bases and J 1 base; bases outside gene matches: 1. Per germline, CDR1 GTSNPN and CDR2 SVGIG (reference sequence). The length of the CDR3 is 14 residues. This record comes from a study of blood T cell repertoires in COVID-19. Looking at the study overall: Sites in the United States, Italy and Spain provided acute and convalescent COVID-19 samples.

Sequenced: peripheral blood. The receptor comes from a man older than 75 with acute or convalescent COVID-19. This sequence joins TRBV30 and TRBJ2-3; 7 nucleotides align to TRBD1. The DNA of the CDR3 is TGTGCCTGGAGTGTAGGGACAGGCACAGATACGCAGTATTTT. Its protein is CAWSVGTGTDTQYF.